The table lists the clone carrying this T cell receptor (beta chain) with a count of one. This sample stems from a study of blood T cell repertoires in COVID-19. Overall study context: Donors in the United States, Italy and Spain gave samples during acute or convalescent COVID-19.

Germline V gene data show CDR1 as ENHRY and CDR2 as SYGVKD. V gave up 4 bases and J gave up 2 bases; unmatched junction bases: 2. This CDR3 has 14 amino acids. Authors' methods: Quantification of nucleated cells was approximated via reference gene primer amplification. Some clones are missing from TCRdb's copy, which holds only in-frame ones; the method was immunoSEQ multiplex PCR. The DNA was the basis for D and trimming; V, J and clone size are from that table. The sample contains some 120,000 clones, around nine tenths of which appear only once. This receptor was obtained from a man aged 60 to 69 with COVID-19, enrolled during active disease. V and J are TRBV10-3 and TRBJ2-7; 10 nucleotides line up with TRBD2. The sample comprised peripheral blood. CDR3 protein: CAISGTSGPYEQYF. CDR3 in DNA: TGTGCCATCAGTGGGACTAGCGGCCCCTACGAGCAGTACTTC.